This T cell receptor (beta chain) originates from a study of Ad26.COV2.S vaccination and SARS-CoV-2 variants. V shed 3 bases and J shed 2 bases, with 6 bases lying between them. Germline values: CDR1 MNHEY, CDR2 SMNVEV (reference sequence). This CDR3 has 13 amino acids. Repertoires were generated with immunoSEQ multiplex PCR, while TCRdb's copy carries only in-frame clones and drops some. The sample carries hundreds of thousands of clones, about 90% recorded once. The clonotype comes from a human donor who had recovered from COVID-19. Sample: peripheral blood, taken after recovery from COVID-19. V is TRBV27 and J is TRBJ2-3; no firm D call. The CDR3 DNA follows: TGTGCCAGCAGTTTTTACCTCACAGATACGCAGTATTTT. Translation: CASSFYLTDTQYF.